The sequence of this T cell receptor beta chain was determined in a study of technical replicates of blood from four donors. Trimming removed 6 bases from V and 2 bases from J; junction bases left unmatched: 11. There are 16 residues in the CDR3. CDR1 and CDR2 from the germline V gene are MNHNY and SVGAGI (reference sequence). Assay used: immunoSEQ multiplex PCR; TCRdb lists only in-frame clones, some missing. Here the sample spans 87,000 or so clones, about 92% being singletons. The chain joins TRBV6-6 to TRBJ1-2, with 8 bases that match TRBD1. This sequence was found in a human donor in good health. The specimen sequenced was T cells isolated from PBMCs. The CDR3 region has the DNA TGTGCCAGCAGATGGGACAGGACAGGTGTGAACTATGGCTACACCTTC. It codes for CASRWDRTGVNYGYTF.